Presented here are 22 T cell receptor beta chains from one specimen sequenced in a study of response to subunit inactivated influenza vaccine. TCRdb processed the RT-PCR reads anew with MiXCR; each CDR3 protein has one entry. Counted here are about half a million distinct CDR3 sequences, roughly 25% occurring once; the ten biggest clones make up 1.9%. The sequencing used CD4+ T cells sorted from PBMCs, collected 5 days after vaccination. The source of these receptors is a man in his fifties or sixties who received an inactivated influenza vaccine.

A remark on this clonotype: The junction differs from germline at one of its ends, possibly a read error. This chain links TRBV5-1 with TRBJ2-2, with 7 bases matching TRBD1. The CDR3 is 15 amino acids. Germline V gives CDR1 SGHRS, CDR2 YFSETQ. CDR3 bases: TGCGCCAGCACTTACAGGGGAATGGTCACCGGGAAGCTGTTTTTT. Translated, it gives CASTYRGMVTGKLFF.

The DNA of the CDR3 is TGTGCCATCACCGGGGGGTACGAGCAGTACTTC. The encoded protein is CAITGGYEQYF. The chain couples TRBV10-3 to TRBJ2-7; TRBD2 matches at 7 bases. Germline lookup yields CDR1 ENHRY and CDR2 SYGVKD. CDR3 length equals 11 residues. V gave up 7 bases and J gave up 4 bases; unmatched junction bases: 1.

The sample holds a few counts of this clonotype. This sequence joins TRBV20-1 and TRBJ2-7; D is possibly TRBD2 (6 bases). Germline assignment: CDR1 DFQATT and CDR2 SNEGSKA (reference sequence). V lost 1 base and J 3 bases, leaving 19 bases between the germline ends. The CDR3 covers 16 residues. As DNA, the CDR3 is TGCAGTGCTAGAGGTAGGAATAGCGGAGGGATCTACGAGCAGTACTTC. Its protein product is CSARGRNSGGIYEQYF.

There are a few counts of this clonotype. The chain uses TRBV6-1 and TRBJ2-2; 9 positions agree with TRBD1. The CDR3 length is 14 residues. J lost 9 bases, V lost 10 bases, and 12 bases had no gene match. The germline V gene encodes CDR1 MNHNS and CDR2 SASEGT. The CDR3 DNA reads TGTGCCACTCTCAGACAGGGGGGGAACCGGGAGCTGTTTTTT. Protein sequence: CATLRQGGNRELFF.

Written as DNA, the CDR3 is TGTGCCAGCAGCGCCAGGGGGTCCTACGAGCAGTACTTC. It is translated as CASSARGSYEQYF. The J gene is TRBJ2-7, the V gene TRBV12-3 or TRBV12-4; 7 bases match TRBD1. The V and J ends lost 6 bases and 1 base, in that order; junction bases with no gene match: 3. The length of the CDR3 is 13 residues.

The chain uses TRBV28 and TRBJ1-6; 8 bases align to TRBD1. Germline CDR1 is MDHEN and CDR2 is SYDVKM. Losses at the gene ends were 5 bases for V and 9 bases for J; bases not matched to a gene: 3. The CDR3 contains 13 residues. The CDR3 loop is CASSGQGFSPLHF. The CDR3, as DNA: TGTGCCAGCAGTGGACAGGGATTTTCACCCCTCCACTTT.

This sequence joins TRBV18 and TRBJ2-1; D gene ambiguous. CDR1 is KGHSH and CDR2 is LQKENI in the germline V gene. The V gene lost 2 bases and the J gene lost 10 bases, with 12 bases spanning the gap. CDR3 length equals 13 residues. DNA of the CDR3: TGTGCCAGCTCACCAGGGCCCCTCCGCGAGCAGTTCTTC. Translated, it gives CASSPGPLREQFF. Full variable domain (rest looked up from reference TRBV18 and TRBJ2-1): NAGVMQNPRHLVRRRGQEARLRCSPMKGHSHVYWYRQLPEEGLKFMVYLQKENIIDESGMPKERFSAEFPKEGPSILRIQQVVRGDSAAYFCASSPGPLREQFFGPGTRLTVL.

The J gene is TRBJ1-2, the V gene TRBV5-6; no definite D call. V shed 1 base and J shed 0 bases, with 7 bases lying between them. The V gene's germline CDR1 is SGHDT and CDR2 YYEEEE. The CDR3 runs 14 residues. In nucleotides, the CDR3 is TGTGCCAGCAGCTTGATGACGGCTAACTATGGCTACACCTTC. This encodes CASSLMTANYGYTF.

This rearrangement joins TRBV7-2 to TRBJ2-2; 9 bases are a match to TRBD2. The ends lost 4 bases at V and 7 bases at J; junction bases unmatched: 7. Germline CDR1 is SGHTA and CDR2 is FQGNSA. The CDR3 is 15 residues long. CDR3 residues: CASSYKRGEVGELFF. Written as DNA, the CDR3 is TGTGCCAGCAGCTACAAGCGGGGGGAGGTCGGGGAGCTGTTTTTT.

With respect to this clonotype: One end of the junction fails to match germline, which may point to a read error. V and J are TRBV7-2 and TRBJ1-2, with D possibly TRBD1 on 6 matching bases. The CDR3 extends over 15 amino acids. Germline lookup yields CDR1 SGHTA and CDR2 FQGNSA. CDR3 nucleotide sequence: TGTGCCAGCAGCACCCAACGGGGGGCGGTCTATGGCTACTCCTTC. This codes for CASSTQRGAVYGYSF.

The V gene is TRBV5-1, the J gene TRBJ2-7, with D perhaps being TRBD1 or TRBD2 (5 bases each). The germline V gene has CDR1 SGHRS and CDR2 YFSETQ. V lost 4 bases and J 2 bases, leaving 19 bases between the germline ends. This CDR3 contains 16 residues. CDR3 coding DNA: TGCGCCAGCAGCCTGTTCCGGCCCGGGGCCCCCTACGAGCAGTACTTC. It specifies CASSLFRPGAPYEQYF. Looking up the rest from reference TRBV5-1 and TRBJ2-7 gives the full variable domain: KAGVTQTPRYLIKTRGQQVTLSCSPISGHRSVSWYQQTPGQGLQFLFEYFSETQRNKGNFPGRFSGRQFSNSRSEMNVSTLELGDSALYLCASSLFRPGAPYEQYFGPGTRLTVT.

This clonotype was seen at least ten times. This chain connects TRBV5-1 to TRBJ1-2; the D gene is possibly TRBD1 (5 bases). The germline CDR1 and CDR2 sequences are SGHRS and YFSETQ. V lost 3 bases to trimming and J lost 2 bases, with 8 bases between them. This CDR3 is built from 13 residues. The CDR3 loop reads CASSWDGNYGYTF. CDR3 sequence (DNA): TGCGCCAGCAGCTGGGACGGGAACTATGGCTACACCTTC.

The chain is built from TRBV6-5 and TRBJ1-6; TRBD1 is a possible D gene (6 bases). The length of the CDR3 is 15 residues. Germline loops: CDR1 MNHEY, CDR2 SVGAGI. V was cut by 6 bases and J by 6 bases, with 15 bases left in between. This CDR3 reads CASSYRRGFNSPLHF. The CDR3 bases are TGTGCCAGCAGCTACCGCAGGGGTTTTAATTCACCCCTCCACTTT.

V usage is TRBV27 and J usage is TRBJ2-5; no clear D. This CDR3 contains 13 residues. V lost 6 bases and J lost 9, with 17 bases in between. Germline lookup yields CDR1 MNHEY and CDR2 SMNVEV (reference sequence). The CDR3 reads CASSPHQYRAQYF. CDR3 DNA: TGTGCCAGCAGCCCCCACCAGTACCGGGCCCAGTACTTC.

The gene calls are TRBV15 and TRBJ2-1, with D possibly called TRBD1 or TRBD2 (5 bases each). CDR1 is LNHNV and CDR2 is YYDKDF in the germline V gene (reference sequence). The CDR3 is 16 amino acids. The germline V and J ends were trimmed by 0 bases and 0 bases, with 9 bases remaining between them. Here the CDR3 reads CATSREGVSSYNEQFF. The CDR3 coding sequence is TGTGCCACCAGCAGAGAGGGGGTAAGCTCCTACAATGAGCAGTTCTTC.

The rearrangement joins TRBV5-6 to TRBJ2-1; the D gene is possibly TRBD2 (5 bases). The V and J ends lost 3 bases and 6 bases respectively, with 13 bases between them. In germline, CDR1 is SGHDT, CDR2 YYEEEE. CDR3 length: 14 amino acids. The CDR3 nucleotides are TGTGCCAGCAGCTCGCCCGCGGGTCCCAATGAGCAGTTCTTC. Its translation: CASSSPAGPNEQFF. Drawing the rest from reference TRBV5-6 and TRBJ2-1, the complete variable domain is DAGVTQSPTHLIKTRGQQVTLRCSPKSGHDTVSWYQQALGQGPQFIFQYYEEEERQRGNFPDRFSGHQFPNYSSELNVNALLLGDSALYLCASSSPAGPNEQFFGPGTRLTVL.

This clonotype was picked up a small number of times. CDR3 in amino acids: CSARDPGLNEKLFF. CDR3 sequence (DNA): TGCAGTGCTAGAGATCCGGGTCTTAATGAAAAACTGTTTTTT. The chain couples TRBV20-1 to TRBJ1-4, with unresolved D. The CDR3 loop spans 14 amino acids. Looked up from germline, CDR1 is DFQATT and CDR2 is SNEGSKA (reference sequence). The V and J ends lost 0 bases and 4 bases respectively, with 9 bases between them.

This clonotype was detected a few times. The rearrangement uses TRBV10-3 and TRBJ2-1; 11 bases map to TRBD2. Trimming removed 2 bases from V and 4 bases from J; junction bases left unmatched: 1. Germline loops: CDR1 ENHRY, CDR2 SYGVKD. There are 15 residues in the CDR3. The CDR3 protein is CAISELAGGYNEQFF. The CDR3 DNA sequence: TGTGCCATCAGTGAGCTAGCGGGAGGTTACAATGAGCAGTTCTTC.

The chain couples TRBV6-2 or TRBV6-3 to TRBJ1-1; 7 nucleotides match TRBD1. The CDR3 covers 13 residues. Trimming removed 6 bases from V and 5 bases from J; junction bases left unmatched: 6. CDR1 and CDR2 from the germline V gene are MNHEY and SVGEGT. CDR3 loop: CASSRGLRTEAFF. For the CDR3, the DNA is TGTGCCAGCAGCAGGGGGTTGAGGACTGAAGCTTTCTTT.

On this clonotype itself: One junction end disagrees with the germline gene, perhaps due to a read error. The chain recombines TRBV6-4 with TRBJ2-7; the D gene is possibly TRBD1 (5 bases). This CDR3 has 12 residues. Germline V gene data show CDR1 as MRHNA and CDR2 as SNTAGT. CDR3 DNA sequence: TGTGCCAGCAATGACAGTTCCTACGAGCAGTACTTC. It specifies CASNDSSYEQYF.

The chain couples TRBV20-1 to TRBJ1-1, with 7 positions matching TRBD1. With V trimmed by 5 bases and J by 6 bases, 6 bases remained unmatched. This CDR3 region has 12 residues. Germline V CDR1 and CDR2: DFQATT, SNEGSKA (reference sequence). The CDR3 bases are TGCAGTGCTCGGCAGGGGGGGGCTGAAGCTTTCTTT. This translates into CSARQGGAEAFF.

This clonotype was found a few times. The V call is TRBV5-6, the J call TRBJ2-5; D gene ambiguous. The V gene lost 0 bases and the J gene lost 4 bases, with 7 bases spanning the gap. CDR1 and CDR2 from the germline V gene are SGHDT and YYEEEE. The CDR3 contains 13 residues. Here the CDR3 DNA reads TGTGCCAGCAGCTTGGACTATACAGAGACCCAGTACTTC. Its protein product is CASSLDYTETQYF.